The source of this T cell receptor (beta chain) is a study of T cells in Graves' hyperthyroidism and ophthalmopathy. Researchers took RNA transcripts and amplified the TCR beta CDR3 regions from them. HTBI primers were the set used in a first-round RT-PCR of the TCR CDR3. Each CDR3 protein gets one entry after TCRdb re-called the multiplex PCR reads with MiXCR. The data show about 640,000 distinct CDR3 sequences, about 14% seen once. Trimming cost V 0 bases and J 5 bases; bases outside gene matches: 6. The V gene's germline CDR1 is DFQATT and CDR2 SNEGSKA (reference sequence). The CDR3 is 14 residues long.

Sequenced: blood. The TCR originated in a woman aged 50 to 65 with Graves' ophthalmopathy. The rearrangement links TRBV20-1 to TRBJ2-5, with TRBD1 matching 7 bases. This CDR3 is CSARDPAGGETQYF. The CDR3 DNA follows: TGCAGTGCTAGAGATCCCGCAGGGGGTGAGACCCAGTACTTC.